The clone carrying this T cell receptor (beta chain) was seen just once. This entry is derived from a study of CD8+ T cells in alopecia areata. Germline V gives CDR1 SNHLY, CDR2 FYNNEI. Trimming removed 7 bases from V and 4 bases from J; junction bases left unmatched: 6. The CDR3 is made up of 14 amino acids. The treatment was: oral pan-JAK inhibitor, 5-10 mg twice daily. Following RNA extraction, reverse transcription yielded cDNA that acted as the sequencing template. The repertoire was sequenced with immunoSEQ multiplex PCR; TCRdb's copy has only in-frame clones and lacks some. The sample consists of around 120,000 clones, about half of them appearing once.

Here the sequenced sample was CD4+ T cells sorted from blood, taken at week 4, from a patient treated with tofacitinib. The receptor was isolated from a human donor with alopecia areata. The gene calls are TRBV2 and TRBJ2-5; TRBD2 matches 10 bases. The CDR3 bases are TGTGCCAGCAATCTAGCGGGAGAACGAGAGACCCAGTACTTC. Residues: CASNLAGERETQYF. Full variable domain (remainder filled in from reference TRBV2 and TRBJ2-5): EPEVTQTPSHQVTQMGQEVILRCVPISNHLYFYWYRQILGQKVEFLVSFYNNEISEKSEIFDDQFSVERPDGSNFTLKIRSTKLEDSAMYFCASNLAGERETQYFGPGTRLLVL.